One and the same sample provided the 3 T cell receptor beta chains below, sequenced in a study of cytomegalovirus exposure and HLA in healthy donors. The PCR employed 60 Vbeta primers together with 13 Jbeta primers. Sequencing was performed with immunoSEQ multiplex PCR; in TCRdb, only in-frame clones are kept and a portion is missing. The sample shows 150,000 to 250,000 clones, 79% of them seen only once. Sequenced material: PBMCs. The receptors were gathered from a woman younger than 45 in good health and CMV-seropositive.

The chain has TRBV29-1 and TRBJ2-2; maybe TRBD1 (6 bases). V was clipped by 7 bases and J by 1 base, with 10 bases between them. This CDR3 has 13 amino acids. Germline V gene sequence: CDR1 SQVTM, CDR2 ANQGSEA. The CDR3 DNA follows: TGCAGCGCTGCCAGGGGGAACACCGGGGAGCTGTTTTTT. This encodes CSAARGNTGELFF.

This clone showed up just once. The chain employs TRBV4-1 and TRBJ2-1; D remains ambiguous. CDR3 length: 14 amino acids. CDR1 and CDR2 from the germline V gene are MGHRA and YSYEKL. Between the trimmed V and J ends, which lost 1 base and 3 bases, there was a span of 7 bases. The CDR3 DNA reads TGCGCCAGCAGCCAAGGACTGGACTACAATGAGCAGTTCTTC. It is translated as CASSQGLDYNEQFF.

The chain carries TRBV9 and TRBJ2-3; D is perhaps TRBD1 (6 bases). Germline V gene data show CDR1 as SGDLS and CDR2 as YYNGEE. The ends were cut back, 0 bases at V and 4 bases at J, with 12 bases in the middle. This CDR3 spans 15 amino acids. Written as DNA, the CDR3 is TGTGCCAGCAGCGTAGCTGGGGGCTTAGCAGATACGCAGTATTTT. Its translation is CASSVAGGLADTQYF.